The clone carrying this T cell receptor beta chain has at least ten counts. Its antigen is still unknown. The TCR library protocol was used to attach unique molecular identifiers. These identifiers were attached to individual cDNA molecules. MiXCR, applied by TCRdb to the 5' RACE reads, yields one record per CDR3 protein. The repertoire holds 35,000 to 40,000 distinct CDR3 sequences, with roughly 5.9% as singletons. The sample originates from a study of early T cells in non-severe SARS-CoV-2 infection. Study background: It was bulk RNA from unsorted whole blood that was sequenced, and the chains were unpaired. Study conclusions and caveats: Using VDJdb, the matching emphasized anti-spike CD8 responses while missing private and CD4 specificities.

The V segment lost 9 bases and the J segment 2 bases; nucleotides outside the gene matches: 6. The CDR3 loop spans 13 amino acids. The germline V gene encodes CDR1 SNHLY and CDR2 FYNNEI. The origin of this receptor is an adult who was a healthcare worker with PCR-confirmed SARS-CoV-2 infection or an uninfected control (not recorded which). This sequence joins TRBV2 and TRBJ1-2; 7 nucleotides line up with TRBD1. Sequenced input: whole blood. In DNA, the CDR3 is TGTGCCAGTGGACAGGAATACAACTATGGCTACACCTTC. Translating it yields CASGQEYNYGYTF.